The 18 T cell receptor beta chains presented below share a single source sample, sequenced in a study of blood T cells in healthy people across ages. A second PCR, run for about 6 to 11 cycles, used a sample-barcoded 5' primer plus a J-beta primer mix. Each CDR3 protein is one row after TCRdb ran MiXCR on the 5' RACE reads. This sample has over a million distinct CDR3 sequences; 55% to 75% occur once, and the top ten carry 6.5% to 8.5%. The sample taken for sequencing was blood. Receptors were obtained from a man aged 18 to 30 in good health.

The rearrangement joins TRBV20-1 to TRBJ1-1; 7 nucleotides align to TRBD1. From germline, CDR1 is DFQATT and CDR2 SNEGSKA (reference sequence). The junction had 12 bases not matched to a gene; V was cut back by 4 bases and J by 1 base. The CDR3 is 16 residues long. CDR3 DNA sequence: TGCAGTGCTACCCGAGACAGGGAACTTTGGAACACTGAAGCTTTCTTT. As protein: CSATRDRELWNTEAFF.

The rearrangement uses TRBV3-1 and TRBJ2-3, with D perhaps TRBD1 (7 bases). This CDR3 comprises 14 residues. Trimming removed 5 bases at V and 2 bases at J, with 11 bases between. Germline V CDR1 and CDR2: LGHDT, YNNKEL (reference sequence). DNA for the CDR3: TGTGCCAGCAGCGGAGGGACAGCCACAGATACGCAGTATTTT. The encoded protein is CASSGGTATDTQYF.

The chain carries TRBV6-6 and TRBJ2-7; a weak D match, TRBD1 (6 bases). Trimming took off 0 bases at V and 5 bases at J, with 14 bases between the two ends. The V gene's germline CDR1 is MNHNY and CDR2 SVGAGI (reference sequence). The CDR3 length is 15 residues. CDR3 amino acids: CASSYSFDRGNEQYF. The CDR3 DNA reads TGTGCCAGCAGTTACTCCTTTGATAGGGGGAACGAGCAGTACTTC.

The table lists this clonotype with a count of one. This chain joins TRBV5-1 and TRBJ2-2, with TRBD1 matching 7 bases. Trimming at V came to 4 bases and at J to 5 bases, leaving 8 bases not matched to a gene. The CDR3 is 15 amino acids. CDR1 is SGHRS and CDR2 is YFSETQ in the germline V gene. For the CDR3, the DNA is TGCGCCAGCAGCCCGGGACAGACTGAAACCGGGGAGCTGTTTTTT. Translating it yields CASSPGQTETGELFF. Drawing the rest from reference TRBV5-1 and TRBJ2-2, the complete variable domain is KAGVTQTPRYLIKTRGQQVTLSCSPISGHRSVSWYQQTPGQGLQFLFEYFSETQRNKGNFPGRFSGRQFSNSRSEMNVSTLELGDSALYLCASSPGQTETGELFFGEGSRLTVL.

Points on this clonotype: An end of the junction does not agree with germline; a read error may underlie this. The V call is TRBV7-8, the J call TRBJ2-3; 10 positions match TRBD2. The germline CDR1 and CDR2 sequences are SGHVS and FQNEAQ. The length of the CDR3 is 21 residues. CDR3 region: CASSLRVGLARETSSTDTQYF. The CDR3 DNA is TGCGCCAGCAGCTTACGTGTGGGACTAGCGCGGGAGACGTCTAGCACAGATACGCAGTATTTT. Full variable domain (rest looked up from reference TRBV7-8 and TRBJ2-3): GAGVSQSPRYKVAKRGQDVALRCDPISGHVSLFWYQQALGQGPEFLTYFQNEAQLDKSGLPSDRFFAERPEGSVSTLKIQRTQQEDSAVYLCASSLRVGLARETSSTDTQYFGPGTRLTVL.

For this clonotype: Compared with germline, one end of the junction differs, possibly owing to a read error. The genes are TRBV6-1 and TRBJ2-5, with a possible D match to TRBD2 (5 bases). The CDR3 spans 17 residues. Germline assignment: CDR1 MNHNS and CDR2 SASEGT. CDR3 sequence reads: CASGEEGGSEHYTEQYF. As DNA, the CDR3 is TGTGCCAGCGGTGAAGAAGGAGGTAGCGAACATTACACTGAGCAGTACTTC.

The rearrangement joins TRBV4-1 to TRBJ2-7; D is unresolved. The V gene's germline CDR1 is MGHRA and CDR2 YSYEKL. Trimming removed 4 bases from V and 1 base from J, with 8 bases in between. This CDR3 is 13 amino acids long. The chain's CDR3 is CASSRVWSYEQYF. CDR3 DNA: TGCGCCAGCAGCCGCGTCTGGTCCTACGAGCAGTACTTC.

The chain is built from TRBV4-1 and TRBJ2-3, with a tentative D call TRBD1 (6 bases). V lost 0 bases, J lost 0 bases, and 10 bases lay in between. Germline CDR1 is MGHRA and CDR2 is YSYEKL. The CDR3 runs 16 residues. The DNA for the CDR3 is TGCGCCAGCAGCCAAGAGGACAGACCTAGCACAGATACGCAGTATTTT. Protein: CASSQEDRPSTDTQYF.

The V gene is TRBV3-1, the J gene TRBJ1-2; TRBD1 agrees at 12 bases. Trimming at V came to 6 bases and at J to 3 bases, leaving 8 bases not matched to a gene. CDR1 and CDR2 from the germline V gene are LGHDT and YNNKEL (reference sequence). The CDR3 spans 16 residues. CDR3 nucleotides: TGTGCCAGCAGTTACGCCGGGACAGGGGGCGACTATGGCTACACCTTC. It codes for CASSYAGTGGDYGYTF.

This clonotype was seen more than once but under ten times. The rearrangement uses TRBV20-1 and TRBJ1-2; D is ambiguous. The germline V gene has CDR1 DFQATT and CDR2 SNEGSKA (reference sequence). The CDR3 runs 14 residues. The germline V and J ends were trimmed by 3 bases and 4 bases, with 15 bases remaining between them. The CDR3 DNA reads TGCAGTGCTAGTCCGGCAGCTTCTTTCTATGGCTACACCTTC. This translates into CSASPAASFYGYTF.

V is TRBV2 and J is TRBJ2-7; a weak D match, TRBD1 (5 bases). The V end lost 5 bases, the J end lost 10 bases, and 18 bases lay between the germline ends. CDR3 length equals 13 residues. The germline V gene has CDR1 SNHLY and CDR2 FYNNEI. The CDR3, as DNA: TGTGCCAGCAGTCGACGGTCGCCTTGGGGCCAGTACTTC. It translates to CASSRRSPWGQYF.

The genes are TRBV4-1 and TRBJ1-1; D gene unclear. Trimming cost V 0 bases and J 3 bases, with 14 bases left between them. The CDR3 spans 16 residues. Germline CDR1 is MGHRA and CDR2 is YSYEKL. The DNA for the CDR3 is TGCGCCAGCAGCCAAGAATCCGGACGGGAGGACACTGAAGCTTTCTTT. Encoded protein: CASSQESGREDTEAFF.

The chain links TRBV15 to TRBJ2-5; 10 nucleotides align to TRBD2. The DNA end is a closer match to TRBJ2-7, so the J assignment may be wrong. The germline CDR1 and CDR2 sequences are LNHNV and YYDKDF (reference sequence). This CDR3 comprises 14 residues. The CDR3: CATSSGTSDYEQYF. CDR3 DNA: TGTGCCACCAGCAGCGGGACTAGCGACTACGAGCAGTACTTC.

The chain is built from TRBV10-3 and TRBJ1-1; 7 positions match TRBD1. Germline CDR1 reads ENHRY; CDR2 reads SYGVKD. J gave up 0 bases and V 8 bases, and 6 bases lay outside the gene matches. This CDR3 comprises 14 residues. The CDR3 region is CAIGRQGMNTEAFF. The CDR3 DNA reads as TGTGCCATCGGAAGACAGGGTATGAACACTGAAGCTTTCTTT.

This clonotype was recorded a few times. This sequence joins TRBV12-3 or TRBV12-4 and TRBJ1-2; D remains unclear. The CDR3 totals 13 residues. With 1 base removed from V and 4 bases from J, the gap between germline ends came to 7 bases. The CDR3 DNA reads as TGTGCCAGCAGTTTAGAAGTAATCTATGGCTACACCTTC. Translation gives CASSLEVIYGYTF.

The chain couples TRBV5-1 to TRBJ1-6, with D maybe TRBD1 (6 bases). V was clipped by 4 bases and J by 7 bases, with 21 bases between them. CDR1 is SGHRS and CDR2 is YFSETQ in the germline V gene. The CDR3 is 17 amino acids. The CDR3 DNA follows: TGCGCCAGCAGCGGAGACAGGAAGGGCGCGGTGAATTCACCCCTCCACTTT. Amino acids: CASSGDRKGAVNSPLHF.

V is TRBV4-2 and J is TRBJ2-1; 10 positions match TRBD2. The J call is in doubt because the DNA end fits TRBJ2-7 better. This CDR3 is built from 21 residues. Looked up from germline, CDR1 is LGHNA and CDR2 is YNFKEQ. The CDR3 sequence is CASSQDKASGSLVRSYNEQYF. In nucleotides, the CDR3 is TGTGCCAGCAGCCAAGATAAGGCTAGCGGGAGCCTGGTTAGATCCTACAATGAGCAGTACTTC.

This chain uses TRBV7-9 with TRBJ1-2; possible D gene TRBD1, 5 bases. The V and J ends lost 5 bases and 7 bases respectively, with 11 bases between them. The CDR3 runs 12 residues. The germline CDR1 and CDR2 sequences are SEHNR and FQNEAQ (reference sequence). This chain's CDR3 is CASSGALAGYTF. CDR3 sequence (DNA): TGTGCCAGCAGCGGGGCCTTAGCTGGCTACACCTTC.